This T cell receptor (beta chain) emerged from a study of chemoradiotherapy in HPV16-positive cancers (dated by TCRdb to between 2021 and 2022). Turning to the overall study: Functional T-cell assays on cells from two HPV16-positive patients defined candidate HPV-specific T-cell clones and common TCR motifs. The study set out to ask whether T-cell immunity against the HPV oncoproteins E6 and E7 changes over the course of chemoradiotherapy and whether that immunity affects survival. TCR repertoires from some 90 patients with HPV-related cancers were then used to track the candidate HPV-specific TCRs and motifs.

This clone occurred a few times. There is no known antigen for this receptor. No much larger clone is present one base from it, and per-base qualities are unavailable. Points the paper makes about the study in general: In HPV16-positive patients, expansion of HPV-responsive T cells during chemoradiotherapy was found to be associated with improved recurrence-free survival. The functional definition of HPV-specific T cells was derived from only a couple of HPV16-positive patients, and the survival association was reported for HPV16-positive patients. Expansion of candidate HPV-specific clones and E7-related TCR motifs was observed in the tumor microenvironment during treatment, whereas no such expansion was observed for non-HPV-specific T cells.

Libraries were built with the immunoSEQ multiplex PCR assay. Here the immuneACCESS table is served through TCRdb, limited to in-frame sequences with V and J called. Missing clones are a known gap in these copies; in checked studies unresolved V genes cover under half, and the rest lacks a known reason. The table for this sample lists over 6,500 clones; 70% to 80% of them were counted only once. The ten largest clones add up to approximately 5.1% of the sample. The germline V gene supplies CDR1 SGHRS and CDR2 YFSETQ. Cut back by 0 bases and 4 bases, the V and J ends lie 10 bases apart. Reading from cysteine to phenylalanine, the CDR3 counts 14 amino acids. CDR3 DNA only is kept here, 42 bases in frame from base 1. Because repertoires were sampled repeatedly during chemoradiotherapy, clonal expansion in the tumor microenvironment could be followed.

The sample here was tumor tissue, taken from a patient who underwent chemoradiotherapy. This receptor was obtained from a human donor with HPV-associated anogenital cancer. Here the chain combines TRBV5-1 and TRBJ1-2, with an unclear D gene assignment. The CDR3 loop reads CASSLALEGYGYTF. The sequence in DNA is TGCGCCAGCAGCTTGGCATTAGAAGGCTATGGCTACACCTTC.